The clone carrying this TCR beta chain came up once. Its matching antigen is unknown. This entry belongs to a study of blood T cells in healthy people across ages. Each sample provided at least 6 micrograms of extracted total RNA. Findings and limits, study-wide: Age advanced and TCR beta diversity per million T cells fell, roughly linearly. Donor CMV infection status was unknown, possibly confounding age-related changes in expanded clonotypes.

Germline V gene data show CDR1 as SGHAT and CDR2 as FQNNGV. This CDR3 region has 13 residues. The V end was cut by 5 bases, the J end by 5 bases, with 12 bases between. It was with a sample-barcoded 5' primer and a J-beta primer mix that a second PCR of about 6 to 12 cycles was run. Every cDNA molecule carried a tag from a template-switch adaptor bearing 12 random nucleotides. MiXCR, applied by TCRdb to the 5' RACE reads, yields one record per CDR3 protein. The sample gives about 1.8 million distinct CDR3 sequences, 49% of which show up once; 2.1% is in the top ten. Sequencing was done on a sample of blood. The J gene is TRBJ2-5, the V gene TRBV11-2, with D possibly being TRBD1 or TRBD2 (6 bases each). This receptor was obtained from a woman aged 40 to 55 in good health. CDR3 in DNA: TGTGCCAGCAGCGTAGGGGGGTTCGAGACCCAGTACTTC. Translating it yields CASSVGGFETQYF.